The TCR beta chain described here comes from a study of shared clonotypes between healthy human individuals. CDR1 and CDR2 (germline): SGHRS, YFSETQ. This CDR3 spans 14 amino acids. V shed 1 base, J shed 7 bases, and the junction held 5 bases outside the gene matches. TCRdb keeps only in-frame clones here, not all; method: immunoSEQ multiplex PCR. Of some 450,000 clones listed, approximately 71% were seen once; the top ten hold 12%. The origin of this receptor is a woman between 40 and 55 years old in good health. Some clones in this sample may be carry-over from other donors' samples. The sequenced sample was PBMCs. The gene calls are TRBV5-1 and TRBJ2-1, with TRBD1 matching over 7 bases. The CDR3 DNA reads TGCGCCAGCAGCTTGATGGACAGGACGAATGAGCAGTTCTTC. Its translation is CASSLMDRTNEQFF.